This TCR beta chain stems from a study of long-term antiretroviral therapy in people with HIV. Participants living with HIV all received treatment in the United States. Concerning this clone: Its antigen is not known.

Study results and caveats: Repertoires in HIV (unlike those of controls) had narrower CDR3 length ranges. The ART regimens used between 2004 and 2017 may be less effective than current ones.

The libraries were made with immunoSEQ v3.0 at survey level. Here immunoSEQ multiplex PCR was the method, and the copy in TCRdb shows in-frame clones only, minus some. The sample holds about 23,000 clones; less than 90% are singletons and the top ten take roughly a quarter. Germline lookup yields CDR1 PRHDT and CDR2 FYEKMQ (reference sequence). This CDR3 region has 12 residues. Trimming took 4 bases from V and 2 from J, leaving 4 bases between them. The rearrangement links TRBV13 to TRBJ2-3, with D uncertain. The specimen comprised unsorted PBMCs, sampled 0.4 years after starting antiretroviral therapy. The sequence was collected from a man in his forties or fifties with HIV. As DNA, the CDR3 is TGTGCCAGCAGCTCTAACACAGATACGCAGTATTTT. Its protein is CASSSNTDTQYF.